The clone carrying this T cell receptor (beta chain) occurred many times. This entry belongs to a study of read filtering for tumor transcriptome and immune sequencing. Background on the study: TCR-mapped reads were about 3.5 to 11 million with IR-seq versus roughly 80 to 1,300 with RNA-seq.

From 350 to 500 ng of RNA, a library with molecular barcoded alpha/delta and beta/gamma adaptors was made. One entry per CDR3 protein, called by TCRdb with MiXCR from the reads. The sample shows roughly 69,000 distinct CDR3 sequences, over 11% of them seen only once. The clonotype comes from a donor aged 40 or over with multiple myeloma. The sequenced sample was a population of CD138-negative cells sorted from bone marrow.

The CDR3 DNA is TGTGCCAGCAGCTTACAACTAGCGGAAAACACCGGGGAGCTGTTTTTT. Translating it yields CASSLQLAENTGELFF. This chain joins TRBV7-2 and TRBJ2-2, with 8 bases lining up with TRBD2. V lost 2 bases to trimming and J lost 2 bases; unmatched junction nucleotides: 4. The CDR3 is made up of 16 amino acids. The germline V gene has CDR1 SGHTA and CDR2 FQGNSA.